This TCR beta chain was observed in a study of T cells in localized non-small cell lung cancer. This clone is large within its sample. The antigen remains unidentified. Only in-frame clones appear in the TCRdb table, and some are missing; sequencing was by immunoSEQ multiplex PCR. The sample has more than 1,200 clones; more than 20% are singletons. Study results and caveats: Median detection of top 100 tumor clones in adjacent lung was approximately 50 clones.

The CDR3 is made up of 14 amino acids. CDR1 and CDR2 (germline): LNHDA, SQIVND (reference sequence). V was pared by 3 bases and J by 5 bases, with 10 bases between. The chain recombines TRBV19 with TRBJ1-4, with a possible D match to TRBD1 (6 bases). The clonotype was recovered from a man aged 40-75 years with stage I squamous cell lung carcinoma. Sample: lung tumor tissue, taken before any cancer treatment. The CDR3 sequence is CASSMDRLNEKLFF. CDR3 bases: TGTGCCAGTAGTATGGACAGACTAAATGAAAAACTGTTTTTT.